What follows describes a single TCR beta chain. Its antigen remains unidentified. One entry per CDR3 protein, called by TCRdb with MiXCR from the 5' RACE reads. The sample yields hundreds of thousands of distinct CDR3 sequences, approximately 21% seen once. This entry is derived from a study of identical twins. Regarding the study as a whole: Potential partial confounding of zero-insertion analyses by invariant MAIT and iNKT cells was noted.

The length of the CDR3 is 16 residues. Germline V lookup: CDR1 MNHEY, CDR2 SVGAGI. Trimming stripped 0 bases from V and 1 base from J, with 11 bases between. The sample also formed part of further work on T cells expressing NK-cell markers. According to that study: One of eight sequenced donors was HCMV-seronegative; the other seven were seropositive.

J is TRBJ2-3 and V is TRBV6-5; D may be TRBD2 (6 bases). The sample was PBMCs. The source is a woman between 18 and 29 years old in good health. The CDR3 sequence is CASSYSEASGTDTQYF. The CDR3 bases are TGTGCCAGCAGTTACTCGGAAGCTAGCGGCACAGATACGCAGTATTTT.